This T cell receptor beta chain originates from a study of blood T cell repertoires in COVID-19. Overall study: COVID-19 samples, acute and convalescent, were from the United States, Italy and Spain.

Authors' data handling: The authors estimated nucleated cell counts from reference gene primer amplification. Libraries were prepared by immunoSEQ multiplex PCR; TCRdb keeps only in-frame clonotypes and omits some of them. The DNA was the basis for D and trimming; V, J and clone size are from that table. The sample carries 100,000 or so clones, 69% recorded once. V gave up 5 bases and J gave up 1 base, with 11 bases separating them. The CDR3 contains 14 residues. CDR1 is SGHTS, CDR2 YDEGEE, per germline. The sequence was obtained from an elderly man with acute or convalescent COVID-19. The chain is built from TRBV5-8 and TRBJ2-3; D may be TRBD1 (6 bases). What was sequenced was peripheral blood. The CDR3 protein is CASRRAGGTDTQYF. CDR3 DNA: TGTGCCAGCAGGCGGGCAGGGGGCACAGATACGCAGTATTTT.